These T cell receptor beta chains were read from a single sample in a study of human T cells and chemical hapten exposure. Via MiXCR, TCRdb re-called the RACE reads, giving one row per CDR3 protein. The sample includes tens of thousands of distinct CDR3 sequences, 9.5% to 15% of them seen just once. The sample here was whole blood, taken in connection with sensitization to the hapten diphenylcyclopropenone (DPC). These TCRs come from a woman in her twenties or thirties with alopecia areata. Some clones in this sample may be carry-over from other donors' samples. Each CDR3 is given with its conserved first and last residue. Each record gives: CDR3 length, J gene, V gene, clone size, CDR3 protein. Clone size, where shown, is once, few, many, or a class for clones that have expanded.

14 | TRBJ2-5 | TRBV7-2 | many | CASSLAMGARTQYF
15 | TRBJ1-1 | TRBV7-8 | NA | CASSPPFQKNTEAFF
13 | TRBJ1-4 | TRBV19 | many | CASSRQYNEKLFF
15 | TRBJ2-1 | TRBV11-2 | many | CASSSGLAGSVEQFF
16 | TRBJ2-1 | TRBV18 | few | CASSLDRGRSYNEQFF
13 | TRBJ2-3 | TRBV6-2/TRBV6-3 | many | CASRVAGADTQYF
12 | TRBJ2-7 | TRBV6-2/TRBV6-3 | many | CASSTGHLNPYF
15 | TRBJ2-5 | TRBV14 | many | CASSQVNDRAGTQYF
14 | TRBJ2-3 | TRBV7-9 | few | CASSLRDYTNTQYF
13 | TRBJ1-2 | TRBV7-2 | few | CASSFEGAGGYTF
15 | TRBJ2-2 | TRBV7-8 | many | CASTPNPLNTGELFF
15 | TRBJ2-2 | TRBV29-1 | NA | CSVEEDRVNTGELFF
14 | TRBJ2-7 | TRBV19 | NA | CASSIQAASYEQYF
14 | TRBJ2-1 | TRBV6-2/TRBV6-3 | few | CASKGTSGNNEQFF
15 | TRBJ2-3 | TRBV7-8 | many | CASSRGSGSTDTQYF
18 | TRBJ2-5 | TRBV3-1 | few | CASSQDRTSGGPQETQYF
13 | TRBJ2-5 | TRBV28 | NA | CASSFGGVRTQYF
13 | TRBJ1-1 | TRBV18 | few | CASSPQGATEAFF
13 | TRBJ1-1 | TRBV2 | many | CASAFGRNTEAFF
19 | TRBJ2-4 | TRBV27 | few | CASSRAASQLAGVKNIQYF
14 | TRBJ2-7 | TRBV7-6 | many | CASSLGESSYEQYF
14 | TRBJ1-1 | TRBV9 | many | CASSVEAVNTEAFF
16 | TRBJ1-4 | TRBV28 | few | CASSLPGQGLNEKLFF
15 | TRBJ1-2 | TRBV19 | many | CASSTSGGIPYGYTF
14 | TRBJ1-5 | TRBV27 | many | CASSRGQGDQPQHF
14 | TRBJ2-1 | TRBV24-1 | few | CATSDTRLDREQFF
16 | TRBJ2-3 | TRBV30 | many | CAWSLLEFEGTDTQYF
16 | TRBJ2-7 | TRBV7-3 | few | CASSFGSAGGDYEQYF